Listed here is a single T cell receptor (beta chain). Its cognate antigen is unknown. The ends lost 1 base at V and 4 bases at J; junction bases unmatched: 8. Per germline, CDR1 KGHSH and CDR2 LQKENI. This CDR3 is 16 amino acids long. These data originate in a study of cytomegalovirus exposure and HLA in healthy donors. Background on the study: Across under 450 genotyped donors, 81% landed in the Caucasian-associated ancestry cluster.

General study points: As was reported, the classifier diagnosed cytomegalovirus status with high specificity and sensitivity. It was shown in a later analysis that HLA-associated TCR beta chains were more clonally expanded than other, equally common chains.

The PCR employed 60 Vbeta primers together with 13 Jbeta primers. The repertoire was sequenced with immunoSEQ multiplex PCR; TCRdb's copy has only in-frame clones and lacks some. The sample consists of 110,000 to 150,000 clones, around four fifths of them appearing once. The receptor comes from a boy younger than 10 in good health and CMV-seronegative. The chain employs TRBV18 and TRBJ1-2; 8 bases fit TRBD1. Material: PBMCs. Here the CDR3 reads CASSPRPGQATYGYTF. CDR3 bases: TGTGCCAGCTCACCACGCCCGGGACAGGCGACCTATGGCTACACCTTC.